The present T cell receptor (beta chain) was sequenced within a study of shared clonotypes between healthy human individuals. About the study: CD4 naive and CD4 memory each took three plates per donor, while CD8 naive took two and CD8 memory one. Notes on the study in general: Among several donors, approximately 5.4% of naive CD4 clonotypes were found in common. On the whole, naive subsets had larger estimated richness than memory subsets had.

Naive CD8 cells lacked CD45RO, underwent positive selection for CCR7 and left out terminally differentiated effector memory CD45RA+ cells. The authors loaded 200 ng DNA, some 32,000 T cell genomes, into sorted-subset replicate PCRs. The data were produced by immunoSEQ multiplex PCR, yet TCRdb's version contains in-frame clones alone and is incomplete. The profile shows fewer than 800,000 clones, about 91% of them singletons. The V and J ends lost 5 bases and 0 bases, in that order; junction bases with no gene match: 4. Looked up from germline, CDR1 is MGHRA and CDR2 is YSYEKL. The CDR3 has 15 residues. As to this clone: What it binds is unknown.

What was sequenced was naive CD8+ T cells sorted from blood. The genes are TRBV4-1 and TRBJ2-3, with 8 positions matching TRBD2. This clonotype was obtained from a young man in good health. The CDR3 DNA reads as TGCGCCAGCAGCTTTAGCGGGACTAGCACAGATACGCAGTATTTT. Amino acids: CASSFSGTSTDTQYF.